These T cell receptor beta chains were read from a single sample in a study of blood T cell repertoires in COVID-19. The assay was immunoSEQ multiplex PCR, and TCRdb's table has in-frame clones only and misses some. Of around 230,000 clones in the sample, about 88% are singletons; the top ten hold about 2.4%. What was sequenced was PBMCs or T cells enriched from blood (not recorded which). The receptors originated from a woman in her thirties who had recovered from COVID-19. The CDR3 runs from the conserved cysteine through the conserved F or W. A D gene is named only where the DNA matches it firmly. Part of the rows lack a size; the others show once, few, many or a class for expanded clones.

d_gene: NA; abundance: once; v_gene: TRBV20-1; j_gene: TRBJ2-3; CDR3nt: TGCAGTGCTAGTTGGTGGGAGGCGGAACGCACAGATACGCAGTATTTT; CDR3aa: CSASWWEAERTDTQYF
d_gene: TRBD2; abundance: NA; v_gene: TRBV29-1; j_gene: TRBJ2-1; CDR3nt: TGCAGCGTTGGTTTAGCGGGGGGGCCCTACAATGAGCAGTTCTTC; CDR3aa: CSVGLAGGPYNEQFF
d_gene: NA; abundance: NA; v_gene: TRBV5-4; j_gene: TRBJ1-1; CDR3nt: TGTGCCAGCAGCTTTACAGGGTCCACTGAAGCTTTCTTT; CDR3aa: CASSFTGSTEAFF
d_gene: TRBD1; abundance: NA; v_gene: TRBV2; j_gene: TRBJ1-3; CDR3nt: TGTGCCAGCAAGGGGGCAGCGAACACCATATATTTT; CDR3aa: CASKGAANTIYF
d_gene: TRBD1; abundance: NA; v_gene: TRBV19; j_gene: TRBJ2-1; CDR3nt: TGTGCCAGTAGTGCCCGGACAGGGGATCCGGATGAGCAGTTCTTC; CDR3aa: CASSARTGDPDEQFF
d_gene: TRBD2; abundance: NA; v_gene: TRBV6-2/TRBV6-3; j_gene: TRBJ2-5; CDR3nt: TGTGCCAGCAGTTGGGGGGGAGAGACCCAGTACTTC; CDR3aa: CASSWGGETQYF
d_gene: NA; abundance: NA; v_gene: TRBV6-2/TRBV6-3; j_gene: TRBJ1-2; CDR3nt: TGTGCCAGCAGTTACCCGCCGGGTCTTATTTATGGCTACACCTTC; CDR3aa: CASSYPPGLIYGYTF
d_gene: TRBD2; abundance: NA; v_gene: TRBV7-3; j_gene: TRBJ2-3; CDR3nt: TGTGCCAGCAGACAAACTAGCGGGGGGGAAAGCCAGCAGTATTTT; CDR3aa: CASRQTSGGESQQYF
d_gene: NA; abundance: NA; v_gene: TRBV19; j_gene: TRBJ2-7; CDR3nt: TGTGCCAGTAGCTCTCTTACGACACAAATCTACGAGCAGTACTTC; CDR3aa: CASSSLTTQIYEQYF
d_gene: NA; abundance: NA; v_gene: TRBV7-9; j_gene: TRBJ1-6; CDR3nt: TGTGCCAGCAGCCCCTACAGGGTTCCAGCGGTGAACTCACCCCTCCACTTT; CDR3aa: CASSPYRVPAVNSPLHF
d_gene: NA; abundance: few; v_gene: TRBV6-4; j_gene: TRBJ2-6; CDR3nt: TGTGCCAGCAGTGACCTAGGGGGTTCTGGGGCCAACGTCCTGACTTTC; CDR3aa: CASSDLGGSGANVLTF
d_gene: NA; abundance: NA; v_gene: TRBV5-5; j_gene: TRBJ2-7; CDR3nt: TGTGCCAGCAGCTTCGTGGAGTACCCCTCCTACGAGCAGTACTTC; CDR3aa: CASSFVEYPSYEQYF
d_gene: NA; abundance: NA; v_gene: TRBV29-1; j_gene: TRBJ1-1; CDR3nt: TGCAGCGGGGAGGCAGAGAACACTGAAGCTTTCTTT; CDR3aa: CSGEAENTEAFF
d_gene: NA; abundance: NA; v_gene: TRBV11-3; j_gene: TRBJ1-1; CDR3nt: TGTGCCAGCAGCTTATTCGAGGACACTGAAGCTTTCTTT; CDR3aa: CASSLFEDTEAFF
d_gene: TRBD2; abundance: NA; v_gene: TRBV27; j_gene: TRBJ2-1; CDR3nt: TGTGCCAGCAGTATGGGACTAGCGGGGGGGCGGTACAATGAGCAGTTCTTC; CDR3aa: CASSMGLAGGRYNEQFF
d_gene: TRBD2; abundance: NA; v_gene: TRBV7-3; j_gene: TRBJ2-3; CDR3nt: TGTGCCAGCAGCTTAACGCTAGCGGGGGGAACAGATACGCAGTATTTT; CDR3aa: CASSLTLAGGTDTQYF
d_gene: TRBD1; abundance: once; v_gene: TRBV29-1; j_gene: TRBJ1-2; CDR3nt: TGCAGCGTCCCCGGACAGGGGGTCGATGGCTACACCTTC; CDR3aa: CSVPGQGVDGYTF
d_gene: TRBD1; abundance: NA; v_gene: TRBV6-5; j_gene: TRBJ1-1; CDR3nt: TGTGCCAGCAGAGGGGGCGAGGCGAACACTGAAGCTTTCTTT; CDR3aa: CASRGGEANTEAFF
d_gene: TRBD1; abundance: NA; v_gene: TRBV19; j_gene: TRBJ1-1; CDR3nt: TGTGCCAGTAGTCGGACAGGGGGCACTGAAGCTTTCTTT; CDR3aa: CASSRTGGTEAFF
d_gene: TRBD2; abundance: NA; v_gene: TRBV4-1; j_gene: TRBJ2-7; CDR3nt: TGCGCCAGCAGCCAAGATCAGGGACTAGCGGGGGGCAGTTCCTACGAGCAGTACTTC; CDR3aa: CASSQDQGLAGGSSYEQYF
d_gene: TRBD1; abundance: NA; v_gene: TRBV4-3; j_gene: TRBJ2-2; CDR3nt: TGCGCCAGCAGCCAAGGAGGGCCGCTCGACAGGGGCCGAGGGACCGGGGAGCTGTTTTTT; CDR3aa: CASSQGGPLDRGRGTGELFF
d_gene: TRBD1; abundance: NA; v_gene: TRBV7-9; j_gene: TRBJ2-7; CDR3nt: TGTGCCAGCAGCTTGGGGGACAGCTACGAGCAGTACTTC; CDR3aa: CASSLGDSYEQYF
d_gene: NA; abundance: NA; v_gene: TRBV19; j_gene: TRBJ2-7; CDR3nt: TGTGCCAGTAGCCAAAGGACAGCCACCTACGAGCAGTACTTC; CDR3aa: CASSQRTATYEQYF
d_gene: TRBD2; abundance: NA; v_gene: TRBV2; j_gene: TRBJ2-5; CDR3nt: TGTGCCAGCCAAGGACTAGGATGGGAGACCCAGTACTTC; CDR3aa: CASQGLGWETQYF